The sequence of this T cell receptor beta chain was determined in a study of blood T cell repertoires in COVID-19. The protocol was immunoSEQ multiplex PCR, while the TCRdb copy is restricted to in-frame clones and leaves out a portion. The sample consists of roughly 70,000 clones, roughly 86% of them appearing once. The specimen was peripheral blood. The TCR sequence derives from a man in his 70s with active COVID-19.

The CDR3 here is CASSPGDRGHYGYTF. CDR3 DNA sequence: TGTGCCAGCAGCCCTGGGGACAGGGGCCACTATGGCTACACCTTC. The gene calls are TRBV5-6 and TRBJ1-2; 10 positions match TRBD1. J was trimmed by 3 bases and V by 4 bases; bases with no gene match: 6. This CDR3 region has 15 residues. The V gene's germline CDR1 is SGHDT and CDR2 YYEEEE.